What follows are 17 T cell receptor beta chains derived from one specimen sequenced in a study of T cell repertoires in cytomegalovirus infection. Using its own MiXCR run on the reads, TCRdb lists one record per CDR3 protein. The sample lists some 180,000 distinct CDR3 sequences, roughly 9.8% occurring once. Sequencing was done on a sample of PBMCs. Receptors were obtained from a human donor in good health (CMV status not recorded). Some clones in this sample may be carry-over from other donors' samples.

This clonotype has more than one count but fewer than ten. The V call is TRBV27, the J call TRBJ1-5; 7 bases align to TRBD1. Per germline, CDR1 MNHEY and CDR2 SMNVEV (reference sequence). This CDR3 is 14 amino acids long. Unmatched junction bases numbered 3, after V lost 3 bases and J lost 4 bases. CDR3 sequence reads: CASSLGTVNQPQHF. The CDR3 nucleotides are TGTGCCAGCAGTTTGGGGACAGTAAATCAGCCCCAGCATTTT.

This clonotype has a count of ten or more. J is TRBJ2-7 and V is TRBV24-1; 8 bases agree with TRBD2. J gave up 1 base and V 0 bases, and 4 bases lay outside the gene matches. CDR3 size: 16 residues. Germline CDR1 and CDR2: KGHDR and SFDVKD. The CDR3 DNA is TGTGCCACCAGTGATTTGTCAAGCGGGGGATCCTACGAGCAGTACTTC. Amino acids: CATSDLSSGGSYEQYF.

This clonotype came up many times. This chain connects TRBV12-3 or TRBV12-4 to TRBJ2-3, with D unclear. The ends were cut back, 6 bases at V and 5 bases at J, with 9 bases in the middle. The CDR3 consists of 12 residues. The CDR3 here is CASSPTVDTQYF. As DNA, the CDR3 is TGTGCCAGCAGCCCGACGGTAGATACGCAGTATTTT.

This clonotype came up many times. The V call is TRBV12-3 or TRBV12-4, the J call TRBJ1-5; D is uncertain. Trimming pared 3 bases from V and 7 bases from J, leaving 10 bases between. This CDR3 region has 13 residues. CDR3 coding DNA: TGTGCCAGCAGTTTCTTCACCGGGCAGCCCCAGCATTTT. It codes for CASSFFTGQPQHF.

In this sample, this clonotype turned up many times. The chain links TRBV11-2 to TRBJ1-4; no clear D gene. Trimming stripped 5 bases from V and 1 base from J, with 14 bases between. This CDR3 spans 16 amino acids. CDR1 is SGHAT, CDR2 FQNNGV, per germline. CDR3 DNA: TGTGCCAGCAGCCCCCGGAGACGTCTAACTAATGAAAAACTGTTTTTT. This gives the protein CASSPRRRLTNEKLFF. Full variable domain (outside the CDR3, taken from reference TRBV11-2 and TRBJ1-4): EAGVAQSPRYKIIEKRQSVAFWCNPISGHATLYWYQQILGQGPKLLIQFQNNGVVDDSQLPKDRFSAERLKGVDSTLKIQPAKLEDSAVYLCASSPRRRLTNEKLFFGSGTQLSVL.

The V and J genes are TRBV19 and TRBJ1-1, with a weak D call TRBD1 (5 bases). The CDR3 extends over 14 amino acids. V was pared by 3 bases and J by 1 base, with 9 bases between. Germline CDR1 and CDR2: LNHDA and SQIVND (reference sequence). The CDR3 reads CASSMPGQNTEAFF. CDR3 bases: TGTGCCAGTAGTATGCCAGGACAGAACACTGAAGCTTTCTTT. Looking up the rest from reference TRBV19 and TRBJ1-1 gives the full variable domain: DGGITQSPKYLFRKEGQNVTLSCEQNLNHDAMYWYRQDPGQGLRLIYYSQIVNDFQKGDIAEGYSVSREKKESFPLTVTSAQKNPTAFYLCASSMPGQNTEAFFGQGTRLTVV.

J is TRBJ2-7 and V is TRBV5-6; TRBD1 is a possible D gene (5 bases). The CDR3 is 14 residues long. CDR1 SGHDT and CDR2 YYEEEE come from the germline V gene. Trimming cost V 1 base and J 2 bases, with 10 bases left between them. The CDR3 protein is CASSLMTVAYEQYF. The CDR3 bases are TGTGCCAGCAGCTTGATGACAGTAGCCTACGAGCAGTACTTC.

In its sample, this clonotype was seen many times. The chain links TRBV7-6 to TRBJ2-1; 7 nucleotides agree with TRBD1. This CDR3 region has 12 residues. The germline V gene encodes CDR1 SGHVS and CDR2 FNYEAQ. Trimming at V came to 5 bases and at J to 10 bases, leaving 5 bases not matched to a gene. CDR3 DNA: TGTGCCAGCAGCCCAATACAGGGGGAGCAGTTCTTC. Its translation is CASSPIQGEQFF.

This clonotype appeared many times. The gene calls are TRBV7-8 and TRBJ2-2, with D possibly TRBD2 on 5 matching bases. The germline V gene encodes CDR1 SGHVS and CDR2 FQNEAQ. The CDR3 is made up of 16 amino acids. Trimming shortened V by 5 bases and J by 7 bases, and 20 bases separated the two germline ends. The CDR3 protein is CASSPTGRKTGGELFF. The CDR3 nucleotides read TGTGCCAGCAGCCCCACTGGGAGAAAAACGGGCGGGGAGCTGTTTTTT.

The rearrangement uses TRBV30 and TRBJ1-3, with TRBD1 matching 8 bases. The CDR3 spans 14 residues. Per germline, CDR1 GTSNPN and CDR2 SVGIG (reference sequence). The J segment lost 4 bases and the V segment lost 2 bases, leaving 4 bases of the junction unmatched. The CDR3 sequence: CAWSSGGGGNTIYF. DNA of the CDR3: TGTGCCTGGAGTTCAGGGGGCGGAGGAAACACCATATATTTT.

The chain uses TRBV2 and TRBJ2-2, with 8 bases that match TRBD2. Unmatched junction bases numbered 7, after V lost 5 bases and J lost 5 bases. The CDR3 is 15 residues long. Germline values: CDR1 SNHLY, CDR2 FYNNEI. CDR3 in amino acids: CASSSSGRFTGELFF. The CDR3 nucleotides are TGTGCCAGCAGTTCAAGCGGGAGATTTACCGGGGAGCTGTTTTTT. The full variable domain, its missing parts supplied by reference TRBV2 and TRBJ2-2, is EPEVTQTPSHQVTQMGQEVILRCVPISNHLYFYWYRQILGQKVEFLVSFYNNEISEKSEIFDDQFSVERPDGSNFTLKIRSTKLEDSAMYFCASSSSGRFTGELFFGEGSRLTVL.

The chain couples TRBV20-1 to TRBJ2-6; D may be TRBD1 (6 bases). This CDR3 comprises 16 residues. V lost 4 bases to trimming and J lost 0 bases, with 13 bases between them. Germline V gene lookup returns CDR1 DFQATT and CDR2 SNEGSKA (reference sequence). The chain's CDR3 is CSAIQGMRSGANVLTF. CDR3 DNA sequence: TGCAGTGCTATACAGGGTATGCGCTCTGGGGCCAACGTCCTGACTTTC.

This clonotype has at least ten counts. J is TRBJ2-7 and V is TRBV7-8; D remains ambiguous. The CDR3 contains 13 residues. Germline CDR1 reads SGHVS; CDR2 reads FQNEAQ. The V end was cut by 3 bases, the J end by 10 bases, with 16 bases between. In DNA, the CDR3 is TGTGCCAGCAGCTTCACGTCGGCCGAGCCCCAGTACTTC. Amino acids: CASSFTSAEPQYF.

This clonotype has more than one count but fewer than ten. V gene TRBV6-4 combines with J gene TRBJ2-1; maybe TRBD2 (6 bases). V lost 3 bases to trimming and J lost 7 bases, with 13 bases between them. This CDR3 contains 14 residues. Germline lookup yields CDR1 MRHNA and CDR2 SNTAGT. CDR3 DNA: TGTGCCAGCAGTGAGGGGCGGGCGGGGAATGAGCAGTTCTTC. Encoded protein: CASSEGRAGNEQFF.

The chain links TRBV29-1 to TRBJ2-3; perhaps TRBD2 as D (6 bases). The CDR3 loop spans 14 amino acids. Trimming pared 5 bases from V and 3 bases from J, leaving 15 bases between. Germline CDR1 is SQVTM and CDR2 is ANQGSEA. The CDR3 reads CSVIGAGSTDTQYF. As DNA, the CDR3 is TGCAGCGTTATCGGGGCGGGGAGTACAGATACGCAGTATTTT.

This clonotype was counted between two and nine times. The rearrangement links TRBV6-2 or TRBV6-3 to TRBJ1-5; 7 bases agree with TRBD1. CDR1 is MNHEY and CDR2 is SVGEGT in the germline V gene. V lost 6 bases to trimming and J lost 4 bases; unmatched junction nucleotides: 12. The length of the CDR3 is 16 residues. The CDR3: CASRHGNRGINQPQHF. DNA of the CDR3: TGTGCCAGCAGGCACGGCAACAGGGGTATTAATCAGCCCCAGCATTTT.

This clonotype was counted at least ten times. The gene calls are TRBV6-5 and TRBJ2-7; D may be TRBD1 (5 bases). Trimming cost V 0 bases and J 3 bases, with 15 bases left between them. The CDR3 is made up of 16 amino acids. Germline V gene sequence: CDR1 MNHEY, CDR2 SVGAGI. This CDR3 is CASSYSTPDTVYEQYF. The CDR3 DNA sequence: TGTGCCAGCAGTTACTCGACTCCGGACACGGTCTACGAGCAGTACTTC.